This TCR beta chain was identified in a study of human T cells and chemical hapten exposure. Notes on the study in general: Expanded TCRs created a significantly greater count of big CDR3 similarity clusters than controls did. Donor immune responses may differ from healthy people's, since all donors had alopecia.

Unique molecular identifiers were affixed to discrete cDNA molecules within the library. TCRdb fed the RACE reads into MiXCR, producing one record per CDR3 protein. Here the sample spans about 40,000 distinct CDR3 sequences, approximately 3.4% being singletons. Sample time point: patch test 2, 6 weeks after DPC sensitization. Described treatment: therapeutic diphenylcyclopropenone sensitization with weekly scalp DPC. V was shortened by 5 bases and J by 5 bases, with 6 bases between the two germline ends. CDR3 length: 11 amino acids. Germline CDR1 SGHTA, CDR2 FQGNSA. This clonotype was picked up many times. The target antigen is unknown.

This TCR derives from a man in his forties or fifties with alopecia areata. Some clones in this sample may be carry-over from other donors' samples. The sample was whole blood, taken in connection with sensitization to the hapten diphenylcyclopropenone (DPC). The chain combines TRBV7-2 with TRBJ1-2; D is undetermined. The CDR3 coding sequence is TGTGCCAGCAGCGATCATTATGGCTACACCTTC. Amino acids: CASSDHYGYTF.